Listed below are T cell receptor beta chains from one sample, sequenced in a study of T cell changes during pregnancy in multiple sclerosis. Clones were sequenced by immunoSEQ multiplex PCR, and TCRdb holds only the in-frame ones, with some missing. The sample shows roughly 57,000 clones, 92% of them seen only once. The sequencing here drew on CD4+ T cells from peripheral blood mononuclear cells, taken after pregnancy. These receptors originate from a female donor with multiple sclerosis, enrolled in a pregnancy study. Each CDR3 is given with its conserved first and last residue. D genes are given only for firm matches. Some rows have no size entry. The others give once, few or many, or a class for an expanded clone.

J gene,V gene,clone size,D gene,CDR3 DNA,CDR3 protein
TRBJ2-5,TRBV18,.,.,TGTGCCAGCTCACCACGCAGGGGAGAGACCCAGTACTTC,CASSPRRGETQYF
TRBJ1-2,TRBV27,.,.,TGTGCCAGCAGTATCACCTCAGGGTTTGGCTATGGCTACACCTTC,CASSITSGFGYGYTF
TRBJ2-1,TRBV23-1,.,.,TGCGCCAGCACCTCCTGCGGTTCGGGGGAGATAATGGGGAATGAGCAGTTCTTC,CASTSCGSGEIMGNEQFF
TRBJ2-1,TRBV25-1,.,TRBD1,TGTGCCAGCAGTCAGAGGGGGCTAGGGCGCAATGAGCAGTTCTTC,CASSQRGLGRNEQFF
TRBJ2-1,TRBV5-1,.,TRBD2,TGCGCCAGCAGCGGAGGCTCAGCGGGGGGGTACTACAATGAGCAGTTCTTC,CASSGGSAGGYYNEQFF
TRBJ1-4,TRBV7-2,.,.,TGTGCCAGCAGCCGTTCGTTCGGGGTGGGTGAAAAACTGTTTTTT,CASSRSFGVGEKLFF
TRBJ2-3,TRBV28,.,TRBD1,TGTGCCAGCAGGCCCGGGGACAGGACAGATACGCAGTATTTT,CASRPGDRTDTQYF
TRBJ2-2,TRBV19,.,TRBD2,TGTGCCAGTAGTATTGGGACTAGCGGAACGAACACCGGGGAGCTGTTTTTT,CASSIGTSGTNTGELFF
TRBJ2-7,TRBV7-7,.,TRBD1,TGTGCCAGCAGCTTAGGGGACAGGGACTACGAGCAGTACTTC,CASSLGDRDYEQYF
TRBJ1-1,TRBV9,.,TRBD1,TGTGCCAGCAGTCCACAGGGGGCACGAGCTTTCTTT,CASSPQGARAFF
TRBJ2-7,TRBV29-1,.,TRBD1,TGCAGCGTTCGGACAGGCCATGTCACCTACGAGCAGTACTTC,CSVRTGHVTYEQYF
TRBJ2-4,TRBV19,once,TRBD2,TGTGCCAGTAGTATGGTAGCGGGGGGGCCCAAAAACATTCAGTACTTC,CASSMVAGGPKNIQYF
TRBJ2-7,TRBV6-4,.,.,TGTGCCAGCAGTGCCCGGCAGGGCCCTTCCTACGAGCAGTACTTC,CASSARQGPSYEQYF
TRBJ1-2,TRBV6-5,.,.,TGTGCCACTATGAATAACTATGGCTACACCTTC,CATMNNYGYTF
TRBJ1-1,TRBV6-1,once,.,TGTGCCAGCCTAGCCAGGCTGTTGAACACTGAAGCTTTCTTT,CASLARLLNTEAFF
TRBJ2-1,TRBV4-2,.,TRBD2,TGTGCCAGCAGCCAAGATCCAGCGGGGGTTCAATACAATGAGCAGTTCTTC,CASSQDPAGVQYNEQFF
TRBJ1-3,TRBV4-2,.,TRBD1,TGTGCCAGCAGCGCGGGACAGGGGACTGGAAACACCATATATTTT,CASSAGQGTGNTIYF
TRBJ2-5,TRBV4-3,.,.,TGCGCCAGCAGCCAAGGCCTGGGCGGGGTCCGGGAGACCCAGTACTTC,CASSQGLGGVRETQYF
TRBJ1-1,TRBV6-5,.,.,TGTGCCAGCAGTACCCTCGGTCTGATGGACACTGAAGCTTTCTTT,CASSTLGLMDTEAFF
TRBJ1-3,TRBV4-1,.,TRBD1,TGCGCCAGCAGCCCTCCCGAGACAGGGAGAGGAAACACCATATATTTT,CASSPPETGRGNTIYF
TRBJ1-1,TRBV7-2,.,.,TGTGCCAGCTCCACGGGGGTACCTACTGAAGCTTTCTTT,CASSTGVPTEAFF
TRBJ2-1,TRBV6-5,.,.,TGTGCCAGCAGACTCCTAGGTACTCCCTACAATGAGCAGTTCTTC,CASRLLGTPYNEQFF
TRBJ2-7,TRBV6-1,.,TRBD1,TGTGCCAGCAGATTAGGGACAGAAGGGCTGTACGAGCAGTACTTC,CASRLGTEGLYEQYF
TRBJ2-3,TRBV7-2,.,.,TGTGCCAGCAGCGTCGTTCGGGCAGATACGCAGTATTTT,CASSVVRADTQYF
TRBJ2-3,TRBV7-2,.,.,TGTGCCAGCAGCCCGCGACAAGCCACAGATACGCAGTATTTT,CASSPRQATDTQYF
TRBJ2-2,TRBV30,once,TRBD2,TGTGCTCGTGAAGCGGGGGCCGGGGAGCTGTTTTTT,CAREAGAGELFF
TRBJ1-1,TRBV6-1,.,TRBD1,TGTGCCAGCAGTTCCGGGACAGGGGCCTACACTGAAGCTTTCTTT,CASSSGTGAYTEAFF
TRBJ2-1,TRBV6-1,.,TRBD2,TGTGCCAGCAGTGGGACTAGCGGGGGGGCCTATGAGCAGTTCTTC,CASSGTSGGAYEQFF
TRBJ2-7,TRBV11-3,.,TRBD1,TGTGCCAGCAGCCCATCAACAGGGGCGTTTTCAAGCGAGCAGTACTTC,CASSPSTGAFSSEQYF
TRBJ1-6,TRBV5-6,.,.,TGTGCCAGCAGCCCCCGACAGCTTAATTCACCCCTCCACTTT,CASSPRQLNSPLHF
TRBJ2-4,TRBV7-3,few,.,TGTGCCAGCAGCCTCTACTTGACTGTTAAAAACATTCAGTACTTC,CASSLYLTVKNIQYF
TRBJ2-2,TRBV10-3,.,.,TGTGCCATCAGGTCTACCACCACCGGGGAGCTGTTTTTT,CAIRSTTTGELFF
TRBJ2-7,TRBV7-6,once,TRBD2,TGTGCCAGCAGCGGATTAGCGGGGGGGACCGTCTACGAGCAGTACTTC,CASSGLAGGTVYEQYF
TRBJ1-6,TRBV7-9,.,.,TGTGCCAGCAGGCACAGCGACAGAACTTCACCCCTCCACTTT,CASRHSDRTSPLHF
TRBJ2-2,TRBV7-3,.,TRBD1,TGTGCCAGCAGCGAGGGGACAGGGTTGAACACCGGGGAGCTGTTTTTT,CASSEGTGLNTGELFF
TRBJ1-1,TRBV5-1,.,.,TGCGCCAGCAGCTCGGGGTTGAACACTGAAGCTTTCTTT,CASSSGLNTEAFF
TRBJ1-1,TRBV11-3,.,.,TGTGCCAGCGGTGGAGAGGGAACTGAAGCTTTCTTT,CASGGEGTEAFF
TRBJ2-7,TRBV6-1,.,.,TGTGCCAGCAGTGAAGGGGGAGGGCAGTACTTC,CASSEGGGQYF
TRBJ1-1,TRBV7-8,.,.,TGTGCCAGCAGCTTTGAGGTTGGTACTGAAGCTTTCTTT,CASSFEVGTEAFF
TRBJ2-7,TRBV7-2,once,TRBD2,TGTGCCAGCAGCTTACTAGCGGGGGTCGAGCAGTACTTC,CASSLLAGVEQYF
TRBJ1-2,TRBV5-4,.,.,TGTGCCAGCAGCTTGCGAGTAAACTATGGCTACACCTTC,CASSLRVNYGYTF
TRBJ2-1,TRBV27,.,.,TGTGCCAGCAGTTTAAATGGGCAGGGTGAGCAGTTCTTC,CASSLNGQGEQFF
TRBJ1-1,TRBV7-2,.,.,TGTGCCAGCAGCTCTCGACTGCGGAACACTGAAGCTTTCTTT,CASSSRLRNTEAFF
TRBJ1-1,TRBV9,.,.,TGTGCCAGCAGCGTAGGGGGGCCGGGGTCTCCCACTGAAGCTTTCTTT,CASSVGGPGSPTEAFF
TRBJ2-7,TRBV10-3,.,TRBD2,TGTGCCATCAGTGAAGGACTAGCGGGGACTACCTACGAGCAGTACTTC,CAISEGLAGTTYEQYF
TRBJ2-7,TRBV7-2,.,.,TGTGCCAGCAGCGTTGAAGCCCTATACGAGCAGTACTTC,CASSVEALYEQYF
TRBJ2-7,TRBV6-5,.,TRBD2,TGTGCCAGCAGCGGGACAACTAGCGGGACCTACGAGCAGTACTTC,CASSGTTSGTYEQYF
TRBJ2-2,TRBV18,.,.,TGTGCCAGCTCACCTATGACAGTTGAAAACACCGGGGAGCTGTTTTTT,CASSPMTVENTGELFF
TRBJ1-1,TRBV7-3,.,TRBD1,TGTGCCAGCAGCTTAGGAGGGGGCTGGACTGAAGCTTTCTTT,CASSLGGGWTEAFF
TRBJ2-5,TRBV11-3,once,.,TGTGCCAGCAGCTTAGGAGGCGGTGAGGGCCTCCGGGAGACCCAGTACTTC,CASSLGGGEGLRETQYF
TRBJ2-3,TRBV6-4,.,.,TGTGCCAGTTCAGCGTCCGGCACAGATACGCAGTATTTT,CASSASGTDTQYF
TRBJ2-5,TRBV5-1,.,TRBD1,TGCGCCAGCAGGTCCGGGACAGGGGGAGAGACCCAGTACTTC,CASRSGTGGETQYF